This T cell receptor beta chain was obtained from a study of CD8 T cells in Susac syndrome. Germline trimming cut 5 bases from V and 0 bases from J; bases unmatched to any gene: 21. There are 22 residues in the CDR3. Germline loops: CDR1 MNHEY, CDR2 SVGEGT. Random hexamers served to reverse transcribe roughly 0.45 to 1 ug RNA. Amplification of TCR beta CDR3 was carried out by immunoSEQ multiplex PCR, which covered 54 Vbeta and 13 Jbeta segments. TCRdb re-analysed the immunoSEQ multiplex PCR reads in MiXCR, keeping a single row per CDR3 protein. Found here are about 300,000 distinct CDR3 sequences, approximately 90% of them singletons; the top ten hold around 0.2%. Stable or active relapsing-remitting multiple sclerosis, untreated and meeting revised McDonald criteria, defined the controls.

The sample comprised CD8+ T cells from PBMCs. The receptor's source is a human donor with multiple sclerosis. V and J are TRBV6-2 or TRBV6-3 and TRBJ2-6; 8 bases line up with TRBD1. The CDR3 sequence is CASSPWTGPYDQGHSGANVLTF. In DNA, the CDR3 is TGTGCCAGCAGTCCGTGGACAGGGCCGTATGACCAAGGCCACTCTGGGGCCAACGTCCTGACTTTC.